This T cell receptor (beta chain) is drawn from a study of siplizumab effects on memory and regulatory T cells. Study outcomes and limitations: Tracing alloreactive clones into unstimulated subsets worked for only a minor fraction of them. Naive T cells seemed more diverse than memory cells; they also seemed major alloresponse contributors.

Every sample had about 100,000 of its TCR templates assayed. Assay used: immunoSEQ multiplex PCR; TCRdb lists only in-frame clones, some missing. The data show about 99,000 clones, 93% seen once. This CDR3 spans 14 amino acids. CDR1 is LNHDA and CDR2 is SQIVND in the germline V gene (reference sequence). Trimming took off 3 bases at V and 0 bases at J, with 9 bases between the two ends. On this clone itself: As yet, its antigen is unknown.

The chain is built from TRBV19 and TRBJ2-7; D gene unclear. Material for sequencing was Tregs sorted from blood. This sequence originates from a human donor in good health. The CDR3 here is CASSMSISSYEQYF. CDR3 nucleotide sequence: TGTGCCAGTAGTATGAGTATAAGCTCCTACGAGCAGTACTTC.